This is a list of T cell receptor beta chains from one sample in a study of blood T cell repertoires in COVID-19. Profiling relied on immunoSEQ multiplex PCR, and the TCRdb table lists in-frame clones only, not all of them. The sample holds roughly 190,000 clones, just under 85% seen once. Sequencing was performed on peripheral blood. These receptor sequences come from a woman between 65 and 79 years old with active or convalescent COVID-19. Each CDR3 is given with its conserved first and last residue. Fields, in order: J gene, V gene, clone size, D gene, CDR3 protein, CDR3 DNA. The D gene is left open where the match is weak. Size values are once, few and many counts, or a class for expanded clones, and some rows have none.

>TRBJ2-1|TRBV5-1|-|-
CASSSQGNEQFF
TGCGCCAGCAGCTCACAGGGCAATGAGCAGTTCTTC
>TRBJ2-2|TRBV7-3|-|TRBD2
CASSLISGSGTGELFF
TGTGCCAGCAGCTTAATAAGCGGGAGCGGAACCGGGGAGCTGTTTTTT
>TRBJ2-7|TRBV2|few|-
CASSEGREAYEQYF
TGTGCCAGCAGTGAGGGCAGGGAGGCCTACGAGCAGTACTTC
>TRBJ1-2|TRBV4-2|-|TRBD1
CASSLDRAPLYGYTF
TGTGCCAGCAGCCTGGACAGGGCCCCTCTCTATGGCTACACCTTC
>TRBJ1-1|TRBV6-5|many|TRBD1
CASRRQGRTEAFF
TGTGCCAGCAGGAGACAGGGAAGAACTGAAGCTTTCTTT
>TRBJ2-5|TRBV5-1|-|TRBD1
CASSLVGQGAETQYF
TGCGCCAGCAGCTTGGTGGGACAGGGGGCGGAGACCCAGTACTTC
>TRBJ1-2|TRBV6-1|-|TRBD1
CASSDPGQDYGYTF
TGTGCCAGCAGTGATCCGGGACAGGACTATGGCTACACCTTC
>TRBJ1-1|TRBV24-1|-|-
CATSDLLGRGEDTEAFF
TGTGCCACCAGTGATTTACTAGGTCGGGGGGAGGACACTGAAGCTTTCTTT
>TRBJ2-5|TRBV5-1|-|TRBD2
CASSRTSQETQYF
TGCGCCAGCAGCCGGACTAGTCAAGAGACCCAGTACTTC
>TRBJ1-2|TRBV7-9|-|-
CASTLGQDYGYTF
TGTGCCAGCACCTTAGGACAAGACTATGGCTACACCTTC
>TRBJ2-7|TRBV11-1|-|TRBD2
CASSYSSGSDSYEQYF
TGTGCCAGCAGCTACTCTAGCGGGAGCGACTCCTACGAGCAGTACTTC
>TRBJ1-5|TRBV28|-|TRBD1
CASSFRDRVYSQPQHF
TGTGCCAGCAGTTTTCGGGACAGGGTCTATTCTCAGCCCCAGCATTTT
>TRBJ2-2|TRBV9|-|-
CASSPRITGELFF
TGTGCCAGCAGCCCGAGAATAACCGGGGAGCTGTTTTTT
>TRBJ2-1|TRBV14|-|TRBD1
CASSQGRGYYNEQFF
TGTGCCAGCAGCCAAGGCAGGGGGTACTACAATGAGCAGTTCTTC
>TRBJ2-1|TRBV6-8|-|TRBD1
CASTPPNRGPYNEQFF
TGTGCCAGCACCCCCCCCAACAGGGGACCATACAATGAGCAGTTCTTC
>TRBJ2-3|TRBV6-1|once|-
CASSAFGPRGDTQYF
TGTGCCAGCAGTGCGTTCGGACCCCGGGGGGATACGCAGTATTTT
>TRBJ2-1|TRBV28|-|TRBD2
CASFSGEGRNEQFF
TGTGCCAGCTTTAGCGGGGAGGGTAGGAATGAGCAGTTCTTC
>TRBJ1-6|TRBV5-1|once|-
CASSLGQSNSPLHF
TGCGCCAGCAGCTTGGGACAATCTAATTCACCCCTCCACTTT
>TRBJ2-7|TRBV9|-|-
CASSVGLEPLYEQYF
TGTGCCAGCAGCGTGGGGCTGGAGCCCCTCTACGAGCAGTACTTC
>TRBJ2-1|TRBV6-2/TRBV6-3|-|TRBD2
CASSNFRGGLAGASYNEQFF
TGTGCCAGCAGTAATTTCAGGGGGGGACTAGCGGGAGCCTCCTACAATGAGCAGTTCTTC
>TRBJ2-3|TRBV18|few|TRBD2
CASSPLAGGPDTQYF
TGTGCCAGCTCACCACTAGCGGGAGGGCCAGATACGCAGTATTTT